Listed here are 8 T cell receptor beta chains from one sample, sequenced in a study of blood T cell repertoires in COVID-19. Data came from immunoSEQ multiplex PCR; TCRdb stores just in-frame clones and leaves some out. Altogether roughly 220,000 clones are present, 75% to 85% being singletons, with the ten largest covering roughly 8%. Sequenced material: peripheral blood. The source is a woman aged 80 or over with COVID-19, enrolled during active disease.

This chain connects TRBV5-1 to TRBJ1-2; a possible D gene is TRBD1 (6 bases). The CDR3 spans 14 residues. V was trimmed by 4 bases and J by 3 bases, leaving 13 bases between them. CDR1 is SGHRS and CDR2 is YFSETQ in the germline V gene. This chain's CDR3 is CASSEQGAYYGYTF. DNA for the CDR3: TGCGCCAGCAGCGAACAGGGAGCTTACTATGGCTACACCTTC.

This clone showed up just a few times. The chain recombines TRBV28 with TRBJ1-1; D possibly corresponds to TRBD1 (6 bases). V shed 7 bases and J shed 6 bases, with 15 bases lying between them. The CDR3 consists of 13 residues. Germline V gives CDR1 MDHEN, CDR2 SYDVKM. The CDR3 DNA follows: TGTGCCAGCACCCCCACAGGGAGAGCTGAAGCTTTCTTT. It is translated as CASTPTGRAEAFF.

This clone was found once. The sample contains more than one DNA sequence encoding this CDR3. The chain recombines TRBV18 with TRBJ2-7; TRBD2 is a possible D gene (5 bases). The germline CDR1 and CDR2 sequences are KGHSH and LQKENI. V gave up 2 bases and J gave up 3 bases, with 5 bases separating them. The CDR3 has 12 amino acids. The CDR3 nucleotides are TGTGCCAGCTCACCAGAGGGCTACGAGCAGTACTTC. Translation: CASSPEGYEQYF. Full variable domain (missing parts from reference TRBV18 and TRBJ2-7): NAGVMQNPRHLVRRRGQEARLRCSPMKGHSHVYWYRQLPEEGLKFMVYLQKENIIDESGMPKERFSAEFPKEGPSILRIQQVVRGDSAAYFCASSPEGYEQYFGPGTRLTVT.

The chain employs TRBV5-1 and TRBJ2-7; 9 bases align to TRBD1. Germline CDR1 reads SGHRS; CDR2 reads YFSETQ. V was clipped by 0 bases and J by 5 bases; unmatched bases: 6. CDR3 size: 15 residues. This chain's CDR3 is CASSLGPGQGHEQYF. CDR3 nucleotides: TGCGCCAGCAGCTTGGGACCCGGACAGGGGCACGAGCAGTACTTC.

The rearrangement joins TRBV7-2 to TRBJ2-7; 12 nucleotides align to TRBD2. CDR3 length: 15 amino acids. V shed 5 bases and J 4 bases; nucleotides not matched to a gene: 6. Looked up from germline, CDR1 is SGHTA and CDR2 is FQGNSA. CDR3 coding DNA: TGTGCCAGCAGCCCGACTAGCGGGGGTCGATACGAGCAGTACTTC. Amino acids: CASSPTSGGRYEQYF. Drawing the rest from reference TRBV7-2 and TRBJ2-7, the complete variable domain is GAGVSQSPSNKVTEKGKDVELRCDPISGHTALYWYRQSLGQGLEFLIYFQGNSAPDKSGLPSDRFSAERTGGSVSTLTIQRTQQEDSAVYLCASSPTSGGRYEQYFGPGTRLTVT.

This chain connects TRBV5-6 to TRBJ2-5; 14 bases agree with TRBD2. CDR1 SGHDT and CDR2 YYEEEE come from the germline V gene. The V and J ends lost 0 bases and 7 bases, in that order; junction bases with no gene match: 5. The CDR3 has 16 residues. In DNA, the CDR3 is TGTGCCAGCAGCTTGGTGACTAGCGGGGGGGCTGTGACCCAGTACTTC. Translation gives CASSLVTSGGAVTQYF.

The chain joins TRBV4-1 to TRBJ1-1; TRBD1 agrees at 9 bases. This CDR3 has 15 residues. The germline gives CDR1 MGHRA, CDR2 YSYEKL. J was trimmed by 1 base and V by 2 bases; bases with no gene match: 2. The DNA for the CDR3 is TGCGCCAGCAGCCAAACAGGGGGCTCGAACACTGAAGCTTTCTTT. It translates to CASSQTGGSNTEAFF.

The chain combines TRBV5-3 with TRBJ2-7, with TRBD1 identical over 7 bases. TRBV5-3 has ORF status, its function being uncertain. This CDR3 comprises 15 residues. With 3 bases clipped from V and 8 bases from J, the junction kept 14 bases outside the gene matches. The CDR3 protein is CARSSRDDQGGKQYF. The CDR3 nucleotides read TGTGCCAGAAGCTCGAGGGACGACCAAGGGGGCAAGCAGTACTTC.